The T cell receptor beta chain under discussion was sequenced for a study of vaccination effects on CD4 cells after COVID-19. About the research overall: The study obtained samples from two convalescent patients 16 days and one week before vaccination. Findings and limits, study-wide: Convalescents' spike-reactive clones after vaccination were mainly made up of new clones that the vaccine induced. The study had few convalescent patients and no early post-infection timepoints.

Between the trimmed V and J ends, which lost 2 bases and 2 bases, there was a span of 13 bases. Germline CDR1 is LNHNV and CDR2 is YYDKDF (reference sequence). The CDR3 has 15 amino acids. In the case of this clone: Its antigen is as yet unknown.

Measured with immunoSEQ multiplex PCR; TCRdb has only the in-frame clones, and not every one. The table has tens of thousands of clones, roughly 73% seen once. After expansion with viral peptide pools in the ViraFEST assay, antigen-specific CD4+ T cells were sequenced. The culture ran for 10 to 11 days, and then CD4+ T cells were isolated. Their SARS-CoV-2 infection, verified by PCR, occurred between March and December 2020. Half the medium was replaced with IL-2 medium on days 3 and 7. Sequencing used CD4+ T cells from PBMCs cultured with HIV peptides, obtained before COVID-19 vaccination. Documented subset: HIV-1 Nef peptide pool negative control/reference culture. This receptor was taken from a human donor who had a prior SARS-CoV-2 infection. The genes are TRBV15 and TRBJ2-7, with a weak D call TRBD2 (5 bases). CDR3 nucleotide sequence: TGTGCCACCAGCAGACTAGCCGAATTAGCCTACGAGCAGTACTTC. Its protein product is CATSRLAELAYEQYF.